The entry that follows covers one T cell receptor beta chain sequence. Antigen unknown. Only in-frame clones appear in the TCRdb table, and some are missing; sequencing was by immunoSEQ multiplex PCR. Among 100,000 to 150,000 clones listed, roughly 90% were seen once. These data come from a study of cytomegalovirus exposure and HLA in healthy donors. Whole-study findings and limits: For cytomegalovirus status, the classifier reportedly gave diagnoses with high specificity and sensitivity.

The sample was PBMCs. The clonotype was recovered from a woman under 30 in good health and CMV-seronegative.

The DNA for the CDR3 is TGTGCCAGCAGCTCCCAAGAGGGAGCGGTGGACAAAAACATTCAGTACTTC. It translates to CASSSQEGAVDKNIQYF. The chain carries TRBV5-6 and TRBJ2-4; TRBD2 might be the D (5 bases). The CDR3 is 17 amino acids. The V end was cut by 3 bases, the J end by 3 bases, with 19 bases between. Germline V gene lookup returns CDR1 SGHDT and CDR2 YYEEEE.